The sequence of this TCR beta chain was determined in a study of T cells in Graves' hyperthyroidism and ophthalmopathy. Whole-study findings and limits: It was a median approximately six months before onset that the model predicted ophthalmopathy.

This clonotype was observed at least ten times. Its specificity is not known. V gave up 8 bases and J gave up 5 bases; unmatched junction bases: 10. The germline CDR1 and CDR2 sequences are DFQATT and SNEGSKA (reference sequence). The CDR3 consists of 13 residues. Ophthalmopathy patients all had a Clinical Activity Score of at least 3, a NOSPECS grade of at least 4 and disease under 3 months old. Amplification of TCR beta CDR3 regions used RNA as the template. TCR CDR3 regions were first amplified by RT-PCR with HTBI primers. Via MiXCR, TCRdb re-called the multiplex PCR reads, giving one row per CDR3 protein. Of around 300,000 distinct CDR3 sequences in the sample, roughly 19% were seen once.

This chain joins TRBV20-1 and TRBJ2-5; 8 nucleotides match TRBD1. The specimen was blood. The origin of this receptor is a man aged 50 or older with Graves' ophthalmopathy. CDR3 region: CSRRQGARETQYF. Written as DNA, the CDR3 is TGCAGTAGACGTCAGGGGGCGAGGGAGACCCAGTACTTC.